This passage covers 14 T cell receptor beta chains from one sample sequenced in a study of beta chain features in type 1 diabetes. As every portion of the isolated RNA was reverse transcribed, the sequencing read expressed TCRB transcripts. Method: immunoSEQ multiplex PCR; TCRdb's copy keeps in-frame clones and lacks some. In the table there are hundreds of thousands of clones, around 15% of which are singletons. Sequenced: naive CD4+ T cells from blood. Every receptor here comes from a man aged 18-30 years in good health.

In DNA form, the CDR3 reads TGTGCCAGCAGTGAACAGGGGCGGGAGGATACGCAGTATTTT. This codes for CASSEQGREDTQYF. V gene TRBV6-1 combines with J gene TRBJ2-3; perhaps TRBD2 as D (7 bases). Germline-derived CDR1 and CDR2 are MNHNS and SASEGT. The ends were cut back, 2 bases at V and 6 bases at J, with 12 bases in the middle. The CDR3 length is 14 residues.

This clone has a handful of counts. CDR3 sequence reads: CASSSWREREGYGYTF. The CDR3 nucleotides read TGTGCCAGCAGTTCATGGAGGGAACGGGAGGGCTATGGCTACACCTTC. This chain uses TRBV11-2 with TRBJ1-2, with D uncertain. The germline CDR1 and CDR2 sequences are SGHAT and FQNNGV. V was clipped by 6 bases and J by 4 bases, with 21 bases between them. The CDR3 has 16 residues.

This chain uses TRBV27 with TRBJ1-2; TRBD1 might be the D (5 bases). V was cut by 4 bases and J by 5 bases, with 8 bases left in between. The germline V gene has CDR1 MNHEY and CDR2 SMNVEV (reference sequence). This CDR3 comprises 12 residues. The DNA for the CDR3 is TGTGCCAGCAGTTCGGGGCCGTATGGCTACACCTTC. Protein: CASSSGPYGYTF.

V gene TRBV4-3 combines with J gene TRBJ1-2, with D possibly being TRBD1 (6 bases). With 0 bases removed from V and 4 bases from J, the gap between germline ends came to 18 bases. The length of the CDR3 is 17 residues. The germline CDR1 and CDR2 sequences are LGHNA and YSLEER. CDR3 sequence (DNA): TGCGCCAGCAGCCAAGATCCCCTGGGGGCCAAATTCTATGGCTACACCTTC. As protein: CASSQDPLGAKFYGYTF.

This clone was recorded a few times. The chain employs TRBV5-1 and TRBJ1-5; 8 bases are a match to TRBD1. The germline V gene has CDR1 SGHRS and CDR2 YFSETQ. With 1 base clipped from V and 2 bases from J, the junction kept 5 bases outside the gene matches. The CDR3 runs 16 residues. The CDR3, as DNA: TGCGCCAGCAGCTTGAGTGGACAGGGCGGCAATCAGCCCCAGCATTTT. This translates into CASSLSGQGGNQPQHF.

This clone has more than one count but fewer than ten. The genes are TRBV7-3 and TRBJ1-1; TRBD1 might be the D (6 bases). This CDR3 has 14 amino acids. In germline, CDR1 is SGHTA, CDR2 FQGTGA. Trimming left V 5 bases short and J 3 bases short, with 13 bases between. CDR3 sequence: CASSGGRGHTEAFF. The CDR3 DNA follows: TGTGCCAGCAGCGGTGGACGGGGGCACACTGAAGCTTTCTTT.

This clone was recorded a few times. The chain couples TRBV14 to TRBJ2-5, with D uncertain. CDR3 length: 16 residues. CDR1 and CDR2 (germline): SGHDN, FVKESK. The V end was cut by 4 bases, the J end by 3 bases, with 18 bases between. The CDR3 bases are TGTGCCAGCAGCCCTCGGCGGCTGGACGGTAAAGAGACCCAGTACTTC. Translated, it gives CASSPRRLDGKETQYF.

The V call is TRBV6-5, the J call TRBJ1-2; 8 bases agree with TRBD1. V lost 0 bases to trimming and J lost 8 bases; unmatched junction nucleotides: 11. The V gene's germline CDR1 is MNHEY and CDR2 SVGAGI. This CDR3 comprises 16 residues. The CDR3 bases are TGTGCCAGCAGTTACTCGAGTAGGACAGGGCATGTGGGCTACACCTTC. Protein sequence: CASSYSSRTGHVGYTF.

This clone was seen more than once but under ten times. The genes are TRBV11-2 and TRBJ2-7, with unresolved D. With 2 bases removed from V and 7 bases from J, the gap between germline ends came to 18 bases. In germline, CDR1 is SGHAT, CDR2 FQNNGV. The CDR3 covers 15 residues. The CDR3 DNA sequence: TGTGCCAGCAGCTTATCGGGTAGCCTGACTCGGGAGCAGTACTTC. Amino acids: CASSLSGSLTREQYF.

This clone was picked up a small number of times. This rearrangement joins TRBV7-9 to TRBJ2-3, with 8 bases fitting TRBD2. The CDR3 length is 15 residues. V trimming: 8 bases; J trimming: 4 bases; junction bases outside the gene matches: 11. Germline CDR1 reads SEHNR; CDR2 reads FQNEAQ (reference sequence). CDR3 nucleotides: TGTGCCAGCTGGAAAGGAGCGGGGGCCCCAGATACGCAGTATTTT. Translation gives CASWKGAGAPDTQYF.

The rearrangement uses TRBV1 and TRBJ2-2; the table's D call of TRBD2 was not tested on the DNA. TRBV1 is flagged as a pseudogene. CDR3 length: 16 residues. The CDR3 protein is CTSSHGWEWNTGELFF. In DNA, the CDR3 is TGCACCAGCAGCCACGGATGGGAGTGGAACACCGGGGAGCTGTTTTTT.

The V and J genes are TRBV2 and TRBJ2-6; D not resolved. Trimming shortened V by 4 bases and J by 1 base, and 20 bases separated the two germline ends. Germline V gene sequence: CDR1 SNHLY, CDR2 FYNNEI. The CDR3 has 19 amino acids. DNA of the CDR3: TGTGCCAGCAGTGTCTTGTTGGTCCTACCTACTTCTGGGGCCAACGTCCTGACTTTC. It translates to CASSVLLVLPTSGANVLTF.

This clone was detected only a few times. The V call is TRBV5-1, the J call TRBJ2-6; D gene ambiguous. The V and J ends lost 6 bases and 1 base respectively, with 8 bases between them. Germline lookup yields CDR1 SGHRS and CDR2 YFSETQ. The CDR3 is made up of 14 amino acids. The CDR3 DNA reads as TGCGCCAGCACCCAAGAATCTGGGGCCAACGTCCTGACTTTC. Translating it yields CASTQESGANVLTF.

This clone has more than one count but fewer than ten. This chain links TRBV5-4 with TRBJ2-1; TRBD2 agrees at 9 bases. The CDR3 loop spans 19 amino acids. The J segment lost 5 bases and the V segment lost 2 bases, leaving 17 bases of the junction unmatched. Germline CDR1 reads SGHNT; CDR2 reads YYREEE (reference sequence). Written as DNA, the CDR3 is TGTGCCAGCAGCTTATTTGTCCTTACAATAGCGGGAGTGAACAATGAGCAGTTCTTC. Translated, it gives CASSLFVLTIAGVNNEQFF.